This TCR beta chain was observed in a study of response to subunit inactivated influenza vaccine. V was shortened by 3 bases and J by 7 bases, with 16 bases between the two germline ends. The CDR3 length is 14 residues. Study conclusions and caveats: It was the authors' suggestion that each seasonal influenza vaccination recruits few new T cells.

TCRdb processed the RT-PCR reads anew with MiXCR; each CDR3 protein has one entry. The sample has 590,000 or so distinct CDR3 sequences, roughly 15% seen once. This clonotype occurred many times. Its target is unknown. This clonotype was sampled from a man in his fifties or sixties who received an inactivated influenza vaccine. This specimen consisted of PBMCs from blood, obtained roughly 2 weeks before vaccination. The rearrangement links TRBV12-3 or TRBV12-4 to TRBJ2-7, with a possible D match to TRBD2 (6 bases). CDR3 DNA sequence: TGTGCCAGCAGTTTGTCGGGGGATCGGTCGGAGCAGTACTTC. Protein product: CASSLSGDRSEQYF.